These T cell receptor beta chains were read from a single sample in a study of cytomegalovirus exposure and HLA in healthy donors. TCRdb's table, derived via immunoSEQ multiplex PCR, lists solely in-frame clones and lacks some. In the table there are more than 110,000 clones, roughly 82% of which are singletons. The sequenced sample was PBMCs. These receptors were taken from a man aged 30-40 years in good health and CMV-seronegative. Both conserved end residues are part of each CDR3. Each record gives: V gene, J gene, D gene, clone size, CDR3 protein, CDR3 DNA. D genes are given only for firm matches. Only part of the rows carry a size: once, few, many, or a class if the clone is expanded.

V: TRBV29-1; J: TRBJ1-3; D: TRBD1; size: .; CDR3: CSVGTGENTIYF; DNA: TGCAGCGTGGGGACAGGGGAAAACACCATATATTTT
V: TRBV23-1; J: TRBJ1-2; D: .; size: .; CDR3: CASPRSGYTF; DNA: TGCGCCAGCCCTCGGAGTGGCTACACCTTC
V: TRBV4-2; J: TRBJ2-1; D: TRBD2; size: .; CDR3: CASSQDGSGRHNEQFF; DNA: TGTGCCAGCAGCCAAGATGGTAGCGGGAGACACAATGAGCAGTTCTTC
V: TRBV28; J: TRBJ2-7; D: .; size: .; CDR3: CASSPQGAGGAYEQYF; DNA: TGTGCCAGCAGTCCCCAGGGGGCGGGGGGGGCCTACGAGCAGTACTTC
V: TRBV7-9; J: TRBJ1-1; D: .; size: .; CDR3: CASSATVLNTEAFF; DNA: TGTGCCAGCAGCGCTACAGTACTGAACACTGAAGCTTTCTTT
V: TRBV29-1; J: TRBJ2-6; D: TRBD2; size: .; CDR3: CSVLRGSGANGLTF; DNA: TGCAGCGTTCTGCGGGGGTCTGGGGCCAACGGCCTGACTTTC
V: TRBV6-5; J: TRBJ1-1; D: .; size: .; CDR3: CASSYVKAAGRTEAFF; DNA: TGTGCCAGCAGTTACGTTAAGGCGGCAGGGCGAACTGAAGCTTTCTTT
V: TRBV28; J: TRBJ2-7; D: .; size: .; CDR3: CASTKTARRQYF; DNA: TGTGCCAGCACTAAGACAGCCCGGCGGCAGTACTTC
V: TRBV6-1; J: TRBJ1-1; D: .; size: few; CDR3: CASSVLATEAFF; DNA: TGTGCCAGCAGTGTATTGGCCACTGAAGCTTTCTTT
V: TRBV27; J: TRBJ2-2; D: TRBD2; size: .; CDR3: CASSPPLAGGRTGELFF; DNA: TGTGCCAGCAGTCCCCCCCTCGCGGGAGGGCGCACCGGGGAGCTGTTTTTT
V: TRBV2; J: TRBJ1-1; D: .; size: few; CDR3: CASSKDSVGTEAFF; DNA: TGTGCCAGCAGTAAGGACTCTGTGGGCACTGAAGCTTTCTTT
V: TRBV5-1; J: TRBJ2-7; D: TRBD2; size: .; CDR3: CASSLGAGANEQYF; DNA: TGCGCCAGCAGCTTAGGAGCGGGAGCCAACGAGCAGTACTTC
V: TRBV5-4; J: TRBJ2-7; D: .; size: .; CDR3: CASSLVGSSSYEQYF; DNA: TGTGCCAGCAGCTTGGTAGGGAGCAGCTCCTACGAGCAGTACTTC
V: TRBV28; J: TRBJ1-2; D: .; size: once; CDR3: CASSLQNYGYTF; DNA: TGTGCCAGCAGTTTACAGAACTATGGCTACACCTTC
V: TRBV28; J: TRBJ1-5; D: TRBD1; size: few; CDR3: CASRDGQGSNQPQHF; DNA: TGTGCCAGCAGGGACGGACAGGGGAGCAATCAGCCCCAGCATTTT
V: TRBV18; J: TRBJ2-6; D: .; size: .; CDR3: CASSPPHSGANVLTF; DNA: TGTGCCAGCTCACCACCCCACTCTGGGGCCAACGTCCTGACTTTC
V: TRBV14; J: TRBJ2-5; D: .; size: .; CDR3: CASSHIIGQQETQYF; DNA: TGTGCCAGCAGCCACATCATTGGACAGCAAGAGACCCAGTACTTC
V: TRBV6-5; J: TRBJ1-1; D: .; size: .; CDR3: CASSYPGLGAFF; DNA: TGTGCCAGCAGTTACCCCGGGTTAGGAGCTTTCTTT
V: TRBV5-4; J: TRBJ1-1; D: .; size: .; CDR3: CASSQITGIRATEAFF; DNA: TGTGCCAGCAGCCAGATTACAGGGATCCGGGCCACTGAAGCTTTCTTT
V: TRBV28; J: TRBJ2-2; D: TRBD2; size: .; CDR3: CASSSRGAGELFF; DNA: TGTGCCAGCAGTTCCCGGGGGGCCGGGGAGCTGTTTTTT
V: TRBV5-6; J: TRBJ2-5; D: TRBD1; size: .; CDR3: CASSLVGQGLETQYF; DNA: TGTGCCAGCAGCTTAGTCGGACAGGGGTTAGAGACCCAGTACTTC
V: TRBV2; J: TRBJ2-7; D: TRBD1; size: .; CDR3: CASTPTGSYEQYF; DNA: TGTGCCAGCACCCCGACAGGGAGCTACGAGCAGTACTTC
V: TRBV2; J: TRBJ2-3; D: TRBD2; size: .; CDR3: CASSGQLRGADTQYF; DNA: TGTGCCAGCAGTGGACAATTGCGGGGGGCAGATACGCAGTATTTT
V: TRBV19; J: TRBJ2-5; D: TRBD1; size: few; CDR3: CASSPPQGAGPGRQYF; DNA: TGTGCCAGTAGTCCCCCACAGGGGGCCGGACCGGGACGCCAGTACTTC
V: TRBV5-4; J: TRBJ1-2; D: TRBD1; size: few; CDR3: CASSSTGDYGYTF; DNA: TGTGCCAGCAGCTCGACAGGGGACTATGGCTACACCTTC
V: TRBV19; J: TRBJ2-7; D: TRBD1; size: .; CDR3: CASRRDREGSYEQYF; DNA: TGTGCCAGTAGGCGAGACAGGGAAGGTTCCTACGAGCAGTACTTC
V: TRBV27; J: TRBJ1-6; D: TRBD1; size: .; CDR3: CASSSPGGYGSPLHF; DNA: TGTGCCAGCAGTTCCCCAGGGGGGTACGGATCACCCCTCCACTTT
V: TRBV7-2; J: TRBJ2-2; D: TRBD2; size: .; CDR3: CASSRGLAGGAGELFF; DNA: TGTGCCAGCAGCCGGGGACTAGCGGGGGGGGCCGGGGAGCTGTTTTTT
V: TRBV6-5; J: TRBJ1-2; D: .; size: .; CDR3: CASSPGHNYGYTF; DNA: TGTGCCAGCAGTCCCGGTCACAACTATGGCTACACCTTC
V: TRBV19; J: TRBJ2-5; D: TRBD1; size: .; CDR3: CASRQGARETQYF; DNA: TGTGCCAGTAGACAGGGGGCGCGGGAGACCCAGTACTTC
V: TRBV18; J: TRBJ2-7; D: .; size: .; CDR3: CASSHYQGEQYF; DNA: TGTGCCAGCTCACACTACCAAGGCGAGCAGTACTTC
V: TRBV6-5; J: TRBJ2-7; D: TRBD2; size: .; CDR3: CASRQGGSSYEQYF; DNA: TGTGCCAGCAGGCAGGGCGGGAGTTCCTACGAGCAGTACTTC
V: TRBV11-3; J: TRBJ2-1; D: TRBD2; size: .; CDR3: CASSLGLAGAAGEQFF; DNA: TGTGCCAGCAGCCTGGGACTAGCGGGGGCCGCAGGCGAGCAGTTCTTC
V: TRBV29-1; J: TRBJ1-1; D: TRBD1; size: .; CDR3: CSVGTANTEAFF; DNA: TGCAGCGTCGGGACAGCGAACACTGAAGCTTTCTTT
V: TRBV4-2; J: TRBJ2-4; D: TRBD2; size: .; CDR3: CASSKETAGGPLDIQYF; DNA: TGTGCCAGCAGCAAAGAAACAGCGGGAGGGCCTCTGGACATTCAGTACTTC
V: TRBV5-6; J: TRBJ2-5; D: TRBD1; size: .; CDR3: CASSLDRGETQYF; DNA: TGTGCCAGCAGCCTCGACAGGGGAGAGACCCAGTACTTC
V: TRBV7-9; J: TRBJ2-7; D: .; size: few; CDR3: CAIRPVSYEQYF; DNA: TGTGCCATCAGGCCGGTCTCCTACGAGCAGTACTTC
V: TRBV30; J: TRBJ2-4; D: TRBD1; size: .; CDR3: CAWSPAGGGKNSQYF; DNA: TGTGCCTGGTCCCCCGCAGGGGGTGGCAAAAACAGTCAGTACTTC
V: TRBV19; J: TRBJ1-3; D: TRBD1; size: few; CDR3: CASSIQGEISGNTIYF; DNA: TGTGCCAGTAGTATCCAGGGGGAGATCTCTGGAAACACCATATATTTT
V: TRBV6-1; J: TRBJ1-2; D: TRBD1; size: few; CDR3: CASRTTQGDYGYTF; DNA: TGTGCCAGCAGAACCACTCAGGGGGACTATGGCTACACCTTC